Below, 16 T cell receptor beta chains from the same sample are listed, as sequenced in a study of regulatory T cells in long-lasting Graves disease. Construction of the TCR beta libraries employed iRepertoire HTBI primers in conjunction with Arm-PCR of CDR3 regions. TCRdb recomputed calls from the multiplex PCR reads with MiXCR, one row per CDR3 protein. The sample holds 350,000 to 450,000 distinct CDR3 sequences, around 15% seen once. Time point given: newly diagnosed GD, antithyroid drugs for less than 3 months. After RNA was extracted from PBMCs, the TCR library was made from it. This sample also belongs to another study, concerning T cells in Graves' hyperthyroidism and ophthalmopathy.

Source: peripheral blood mononuclear cells (PBMCs), taken at new diagnosis, from a patient treated with antithyroid drugs. The receptor source for this set is a man in his forties or fifties with Graves disease.

This clonotype was observed many times. The chain joins TRBV20-1 to TRBJ2-5; 9 bases align to TRBD2. Germline trimming cut 6 bases from V and 5 bases from J; bases unmatched to any gene: 13. Per the germline V gene, CDR1 is DFQATT and CDR2 is SNEGSKA (reference sequence). This CDR3 spans 15 amino acids. The CDR3 DNA follows: TGCAGTGCCCAGAGTTCGGCGGGGGGGCTGGAGACCCAGTACTTC. Translation gives CSAQSSAGGLETQYF.

Comment on this clonotype: A much larger clone lies a single base off, so this may be a read error. The V call is TRBV6-1, the J call TRBJ1-5; TRBD1 aligns across 7 bases. The CDR3 is made up of 14 amino acids. CDR1 is MNHNS, CDR2 SASEGT, per germline. The V gene end was trimmed by 6 bases and the J gene end by 6 bases; junction bases not matched to a gene: 8. The CDR3 loop reads CASRWTGEPQPQHF. DNA of the CDR3: TGTGCCAGCAGGTGGACAGGAGAACCTCAGCCCCAGCATTTT.

In its sample, this clonotype was seen once. DNA for the CDR3: TGTGCCAGCAGCCAAGATTTCGTCAGGCAACCCGATACGCAGTATTTT. Translated: CASSQDFVRQPDTQYF. The gene calls are TRBV3-1 and TRBJ2-3; D uncertain. CDR3 length: 16 residues. V lost 0 bases and J 6 bases, leaving 16 bases between the germline ends. Germline-derived CDR1 and CDR2 are LGHDT and YNNKEL (reference sequence).

In its sample, this clonotype was seen many times. V and J are TRBV27 and TRBJ1-2; possible D gene TRBD1, 5 bases. Trimming cost V 3 bases and J 4 bases, with 9 bases left between them. The CDR3 runs 13 residues. CDR1 is MNHEY, CDR2 SMNVEV, per germline (reference sequence). The CDR3 DNA is TGTGCCAGCAGTTTCCAAGGGGCCTATGGCTACACCTTC. Translating gives CASSFQGAYGYTF.

This clonotype was picked up many times. The chain combines TRBV9 with TRBJ2-7; D is possibly TRBD1 (6 bases). There are 16 residues in the CDR3. V lost 0 bases to trimming and J lost 1 base, with 14 bases between them. Germline CDR1 reads SGDLS; CDR2 reads YYNGEE. CDR3 residues: CASSVGYSQGSYEQYF. The CDR3 bases are TGTGCCAGCAGCGTAGGATACAGCCAGGGGTCCTACGAGCAGTACTTC.

Details on this clonotype: Since a far larger clone is one base different, this is likely a read error. The V gene is TRBV4-2, the J gene TRBJ1-5; a weak D match, TRBD1 (5 bases). There are 15 residues in the CDR3. Germline lookup yields CDR1 LGHNA and CDR2 YNFKEQ. CDR3 DNA sequence: TGTGCCTGCAGGGCGCCAGGGTGGGGAAATCAGCCCCAGCATTTT. Protein product: CACRAPGWGNQPQHF.

In this sample, this clonotype turned up many times. The rearrangement uses TRBV27 and TRBJ2-3, with D perhaps being TRBD1 or TRBD2 (5 bases each). V was cut by 9 bases and J by 2 bases, with 12 bases left in between. The length of the CDR3 is 13 residues. Germline V gives CDR1 MNHEY, CDR2 SMNVEV (reference sequence). CDR3 coding DNA: TGTGCCAGTCGGTGGGGGACCACAGATACGCAGTATTTT. Protein sequence: CASRWGTTDTQYF.

This clonotype was seen repeatedly, ten times or more. An end of the junction does not agree with germline; a read error may underlie this. The chain uses TRBV5-1 and TRBJ2-5; D is undetermined. Germline lookup yields CDR1 SGHRS and CDR2 YFSETQ. CDR3 length equals 15 residues. CDR3 protein: CASSLARQVQETQYF. The CDR3 bases are TGTGCCAGCAGCTTGGCCCGGCAAGTCCAAGAGACCCAGTACTTC.

To note about this clonotype: An end of the junction differs from the germline gene, which may be a read error. The rearrangement uses TRBV11-2 and TRBJ1-5; no reliable D call. CDR1 and CDR2 from the germline V gene are SGHAT and FQNNGV. There are 14 residues in the CDR3. CDR3 protein: CASSLGFSNQPQHF. The CDR3 nucleotides read TGCGCCAGCAGCCTAGGATTTAGCAATCAGCCCCAGCATTTT.

This clonotype occurred a few times. CDR3 DNA: TGCAGTGCTAGAGACTGGGACCGTAGCACAGATACGCAGTATTTT. Translating gives CSARDWDRSTDTQYF. V gene TRBV20-1 combines with J gene TRBJ2-3; D may match TRBD1 or TRBD2 (5 bases each). The CDR3 has 15 amino acids. CDR1 and CDR2 from the germline V gene are DFQATT and SNEGSKA (reference sequence). The germline V and J ends were trimmed by 0 bases and 0 bases, with 10 bases remaining between them.

This chain joins TRBV12-3 or TRBV12-4 and TRBJ2-5, with TRBD2 matching over 8 bases. Trimming took 1 base from V and 2 from J; bases not matched to a gene: 3. This CDR3 spans 15 amino acids. The CDR3 DNA reads TGTGCCAGCAGTTTAGAGGGGACTAGACAAGAGACCCAGTACTTC. It codes for CASSLEGTRQETQYF.

V is TRBV7-9 and J is TRBJ1-5; D perhaps matches TRBD1 (6 bases). V was clipped by 4 bases and J by 7 bases, with 14 bases between them. From germline, CDR1 is SEHNR and CDR2 FQNEAQ (reference sequence). This CDR3 is 14 amino acids long. The DNA of the CDR3 is TGTGCCAGCAGCTCACAGGGTAGTGGCCAGCCCCAGCATTTT. Protein product: CASSSQGSGQPQHF.

Many counts were recorded for this clonotype. The chain employs TRBV5-1 and TRBJ2-1; D perhaps matches TRBD1 (6 bases). V shed 4 bases and J shed 3 bases, with 20 bases lying between them. Germline values: CDR1 SGHRS, CDR2 YFSETQ. This CDR3 comprises 17 residues. The CDR3 region has the DNA TGCGCCAGCAGCCCAGGGGTGGGAGAGGGCGGCTACAATGAGCAGTTCTTC. As protein: CASSPGVGEGGYNEQFF.

This clonotype came up many times. This chain links TRBV5-1 with TRBJ1-6; TRBD1 matches at 7 bases. The germline gives CDR1 SGHRS, CDR2 YFSETQ. The CDR3 length is 16 residues. The ends lost 0 bases at V and 9 bases at J; junction bases unmatched: 9. The CDR3 sequence: CASSLGRGELGSPLHF. The DNA of the CDR3 is TGCGCCAGCAGCTTGGGCAGGGGGGAATTGGGTTCACCCCTCCACTTT.

This clonotype was seen a few times. This sequence joins TRBV29-1 and TRBJ2-1; 8 bases map to TRBD2. This CDR3 is 16 amino acids long. The junction had 9 bases not matched to a gene; V was cut back by 4 bases and J by 1 base. Germline V gene lookup returns CDR1 SQVTM and CDR2 ANQGSEA. The CDR3 loop is CSVGRYGGGSYNEQFF. DNA for the CDR3: TGCAGCGTTGGGAGGTACGGGGGGGGTTCCTACAATGAGCAGTTCTTC.

This clonotype was recorded many times. The chain is built from TRBV20-1 and TRBJ2-3, with 8 bases identical to TRBD2. The V and J ends lost 3 bases and 2 bases, in that order; junction bases with no gene match: 4. The CDR3 sequence is 14 residues long. Germline V lookup: CDR1 DFQATT, CDR2 SNEGSKA (reference sequence). The CDR3: CSASPGGDTDTQYF. The CDR3 DNA reads as TGCAGTGCTAGTCCGGGGGGGGACACAGATACGCAGTATTTT.